The rows below give T cell receptor beta chains drawn from one sample of a study of T-cell memory formation after mild COVID-19. TCRdb passed the 5' RACE reads through MiXCR, listing each CDR3 protein once. The sample records under 300,000 distinct CDR3 sequences, roughly 18% being singletons. Sequencing was performed on PBMCs or a T cell subset sorted from them (not recorded which). The receptor source for this set is a man aged 18 to 30 who had mild COVID-19 (a few samples of this study predate the infection). Cell type and time point are not known. The conserved cysteine and the conserved F or W are not part of the CDR3 here. Each record gives: V gene, J gene, CDR3 protein.

>TRBV25-1|TRBJ1-2
ASSEASGDRAYYGYT
>TRBV12-3/TRBV12-4|TRBJ2-3
ASSLARDTHGQY
>TRBV29-1|TRBJ2-4
SGGQGKNIQY
>TRBV5-5|TRBJ1-1
ASSLHGSLTTEAF
>TRBV2|TRBJ2-1
ASSVGQGYDEQF
>TRBV5-1|TRBJ2-4
ASSLAPPGQGIIWNIQY
>TRBV21-1|TRBJ2-2
VGARRNTGELF
>TRBV6-5|TRBJ1-3
ASSYWGTDISGNTIY
>TRBV12-3/TRBV12-4|TRBJ2-1
ASRPAGDNEQF
>TRBV20-1|TRBJ2-5
SARRGGGVETQY
>TRBV7-8|TRBJ2-3
ASSATGFADTQY
>TRBV24-1|TRBJ2-1
ATSDFSERSGNEQF
>TRBV20-1|TRBJ1-5
SARDHRDPSNQPQH
>TRBV5-1|TRBJ1-2
ASSLDGLNYGYT